The 22 T cell receptor beta chains in this list originate from one sample, sequenced in a study of T cell repertoires in cytomegalovirus infection. One entry per CDR3 protein, called by TCRdb with MiXCR from the reads. The sample shows some 600,000 distinct CDR3 sequences, 24% of them seen only once. Specimen: CD8+ T cells from PBMCs. These receptors were collected from a human donor in good health (CMV status not recorded). Some clones in this sample may be carry-over from other donors' samples.

This clonotype has more than one count but fewer than ten. The V call is TRBV15, the J call TRBJ2-3; 8 bases map to TRBD2. CDR3 length: 15 residues. The ends lost 3 bases at V and 0 bases at J; junction bases unmatched: 2. The germline gives CDR1 LNHNV, CDR2 YYDKDF (reference sequence). The CDR3 is CATSRAGGSTDTQYF. In DNA form, the CDR3 reads TGTGCCACCAGCAGGGCGGGGGGCAGCACAGATACGCAGTATTTT.

The table lists this clonotype with a few counts. The chain recombines TRBV28 with TRBJ2-5; 14 bases line up with TRBD2. The trim removed 6 bases at V and 5 bases at J, leaving 11 bases unmatched. This CDR3 is 17 amino acids long. Germline values: CDR1 MDHEN, CDR2 SYDVKM. CDR3 coding DNA: TGTGCCAGCAGCCCGGGACTAGCGGGGGCCGGTAGGGAGACCCAGTACTTC. Amino acid sequence: CASSPGLAGAGRETQYF. Looking up the rest from reference TRBV28 and TRBJ2-5 gives the full variable domain: DVKVTQSSRYLVKRTGEKVFLECVQDMDHENMFWYRQDPGLGLRLIYFSYDVKMKEKGDIPEGYSVSREKKERFSLILESASTNQTSMYLCASSPGLAGAGRETQYFGPGTRLLVL.

In the case of this clonotype: Since no conserved phenylalanine or tryptophan closes the CDR3, a read error is the likely cause. CDR3 region: CASSPHTDRGGTYTQYV. CDR3 nucleotides: TGTGCCAGCAGCCCCCACACCGACAGGGGAGGGACATATACGCAGTATGTT. The chain recombines TRBV7-8 with TRBJ2-3; D might be TRBD1 (8 bases). Trimming took 5 bases from V and 7 from J, leaving 25 bases between them. The germline CDR1 and CDR2 sequences are SGHVS and FQNEAQ. CDR3 length equals 17 residues.

This clonotype has ten or more counts. The rearrangement links TRBV7-6 to TRBJ2-7; D not certain. Germline V CDR1 and CDR2: SGHVS, FNYEAQ. Trimming stripped 4 bases from V and 5 bases from J, with 15 bases between. CDR3 length: 14 amino acids. The CDR3 reads CASSSAISPHEQYF. The CDR3, as DNA: TGTGCCAGCAGCTCAGCTATATCCCCCCACGAGCAGTACTTC.

The sample holds a few counts of this clonotype. The rearrangement links TRBV15 to TRBJ2-7, with 8 bases matching TRBD1. The trim removed 0 bases at V and 4 bases at J, leaving 5 bases unmatched. The CDR3 totals 15 residues. Germline-derived CDR1 and CDR2 are LNHNV and YYDKDF (reference sequence). DNA for the CDR3: TGTGCCACCAGCAGAGATAGGACAGGGTCGTACGAGCAGTACTTC. Its protein is CATSRDRTGSYEQYF.

The rearrangement joins TRBV6-8 to TRBJ2-2; no reliable D call. The ends were cut back, 4 bases at V and 4 bases at J, with 16 bases in the middle. The CDR3 is 16 amino acids. Germline V gene sequence: CDR1 MNHGY, CDR2 SAAAGT. CDR3 bases: TGTGCCAGCAGTTCCCCCCAGGACCCCCCCACCGGGGAGCTGTTTTTT. This gives the protein CASSSPQDPPTGELFF.

The rearrangement links TRBV9 to TRBJ1-1, with 12 bases identical to TRBD1. The CDR3 runs to 15 residues. Trimming at V came to 4 bases and at J to 5 bases, leaving 6 bases not matched to a gene. Germline V gene data show CDR1 as SGDLS and CDR2 as YYNGEE. The CDR3 here is CASSPGTGGRTEAFF. The CDR3 DNA reads as TGTGCCAGCAGCCCAGGGACAGGGGGCCGGACTGAAGCTTTCTTT.

Here the CDR3 DNA reads TGTGCCAGCACCTTCCGAAGGGTCGAGCAGTACGTC. Amino acids: CASTFRRVEQYV. J is TRBJ2-7 and V is TRBV2; D ambiguous. The CDR3 contains 12 residues. The V gene's germline CDR1 is SNHLY and CDR2 FYNNEI. The V gene lost 7 bases and the J gene lost 6 bases, with 13 bases spanning the gap.

The chain has TRBV6-2 or TRBV6-3 and TRBJ2-2, with D possibly TRBD2 on 6 matching bases. The germline gives CDR1 MNHEY, CDR2 SVGEGT. Between the trimmed V and J ends, which lost 2 bases and 3 bases, there was a span of 7 bases. The CDR3 consists of 14 residues. CDR3 nucleotides: TGTGCCAGCAGTTACGGGGGGTACACCGGGGAGCTGTTTTTT. Translating it yields CASSYGGYTGELFF.

This chain uses TRBV29-1 with TRBJ2-7; 7 bases match TRBD2. The germline gives CDR1 SQVTM, CDR2 ANQGSEA. There are 11 residues in the CDR3. The trim removed 7 bases at V and 2 bases at J, leaving 2 bases unmatched. The CDR3 sequence: CSGGTTYEQYF. In nucleotides, the CDR3 is TGCAGCGGGGGGACTACCTACGAGCAGTACTTC.

V gene TRBV29-1 combines with J gene TRBJ2-6; D gene uncertain. V lost 3 bases and J 4 bases, leaving 13 bases between the germline ends. In germline, CDR1 is SQVTM, CDR2 ANQGSEA. The CDR3 contains 15 residues. CDR3 in DNA: TGCAGCGTTGATAGGTTTGAGAAGGGGGCCAACGTCCTGACTTTC. It specifies CSVDRFEKGANVLTF.

This clonotype has more than one count but fewer than ten. V gene TRBV5-1 combines with J gene TRBJ2-7, with 14 bases aligning to TRBD2. With 3 bases clipped from V and 7 bases from J, the junction kept 6 bases outside the gene matches. This CDR3 spans 15 amino acids. CDR1 and CDR2 (germline): SGHRS, YFSETQ. Here the CDR3 reads CASSSGTSGGQEQYF. CDR3 coding DNA: TGCGCCAGCAGCTCCGGGACTAGCGGGGGACAGGAGCAGTACTTC.

This chain links TRBV20-1 with TRBJ2-5; D may be TRBD2 (5 bases). Trimming removed 3 bases at V and 6 bases at J, with 11 bases between. Germline loops: CDR1 DFQATT, CDR2 SNEGSKA (reference sequence). The CDR3 has 12 residues. As DNA, the CDR3 is TGCAGTGCTAGTGAGGGAACGCAGACCCAGTACTTC. This codes for CSASEGTQTQYF.

This clonotype was detected many times. CDR3 bases: TGTGCCAGCGAGACTGGAGGCTCCTACAATGAGCAGTTCTTC. Translated: CASETGGSYNEQFF. The chain combines TRBV7-2 with TRBJ2-1, with D possibly TRBD2 on 5 matching bases. V was trimmed by 8 bases and J by 0 bases, leaving 11 bases between them. The germline V gene has CDR1 SGHTA and CDR2 FQGNSA. The CDR3 totals 14 residues.

This clonotype was picked up a small number of times. The rearrangement links TRBV10-2 to TRBJ2-1; unclear D gene. V was pared by 4 bases and J by 0 bases, with 10 bases between. The V gene's germline CDR1 is WSHSY and CDR2 SAAADI. CDR3 length: 15 residues. The chain's CDR3 is CASSALASSYNEQFF. The CDR3 nucleotides are TGCGCCAGCAGTGCTTTGGCGAGCTCCTACAATGAGCAGTTCTTC.

This clonotype has only a few counts. The chain recombines TRBV6-2 or TRBV6-3 with TRBJ2-1; D not resolved. Germline CDR1 is MNHEY and CDR2 is SVGEGT. The CDR3 length is 18 residues. V was trimmed by 6 bases and J by 3 bases, leaving 24 bases between them. The CDR3 coding sequence is TGTGCCAGCAGCCTCCGCCCGCCTCCCTCGAAAAGCTACAATGAGCAGTTCTTC. Amino acids: CASSLRPPPSKSYNEQFF.

The genes are TRBV6-6 and TRBJ2-1, with 12 bases fitting TRBD2. Germline CDR1 MNHNY, CDR2 SVGAGI (reference sequence). The CDR3 has 13 residues. Trimming cost V 10 bases and J 7 bases; bases outside gene matches: 5. The CDR3 coding sequence is TGTGCCATATCTAGCGGGGGGGCTAATGAGCAGTTCTTC. It codes for CAISSGGANEQFF.

V is TRBV29-1 and J is TRBJ1-1, with D hard to call. From germline, CDR1 is SQVTM and CDR2 ANQGSEA. CDR3 size: 12 residues. Trimming removed 7 bases from V and 1 base from J, with 10 bases in between. The CDR3: CSESEPNTEAFF. The CDR3 coding sequence is TGCAGCGAATCAGAACCGAACACTGAAGCTTTCTTT.

This clonotype showed up just a few times. The genes are TRBV12-3 or TRBV12-4 and TRBJ1-1, with a tentative D call TRBD1 (5 bases). Trimming shortened V by 3 bases and J by 5 bases, and 13 bases separated the two germline ends. The CDR3 has 14 amino acids. Written as DNA, the CDR3 is TGTGCCAGCAGTTTCAATCCAGGGCGGACTGAAGCTTTCTTT. It is translated as CASSFNPGRTEAFF.

This clonotype has a handful of counts. V is TRBV27 and J is TRBJ2-1, with TRBD2 identical over 9 bases. Germline trimming cut 3 bases from V and 10 bases from J; bases unmatched to any gene: 13. The germline V gene encodes CDR1 MNHEY and CDR2 SMNVEV (reference sequence). This CDR3 is built from 16 residues. This CDR3 reads CASSLEGGGAVREQFF. CDR3 DNA: TGTGCCAGCAGTTTGGAAGGCGGGGGGGCCGTGCGGGAGCAGTTCTTC.

This clonotype showed up many times. The chain employs TRBV14 and TRBJ2-1, with D unresolved. V was shortened by 6 bases and J by 2 bases, with 14 bases between the two germline ends. Germline V gene sequence: CDR1 SGHDN, CDR2 FVKESK. The CDR3 is 15 residues long. The CDR3 DNA reads TGTGCCAGCAGATCCACAGTTCTTCCCTACAATGAGCAGTTCTTC. Translation gives CASRSTVLPYNEQFF.

The gene calls are TRBV18 and TRBJ2-1; no reliable D call. CDR1 is KGHSH, CDR2 LQKENI, per germline. V was shortened by 0 bases and J by 6 bases, with 6 bases between the two germline ends. This CDR3 is built from 13 residues. In DNA form, the CDR3 reads TGTGCCAGCTCACCACCGATAGGCAATGAGCAGTTCTTC. Its protein product is CASSPPIGNEQFF.